This T cell receptor (beta chain) was identified during a study of T cells in Graves' hyperthyroidism and ophthalmopathy. Whole-study findings and limits: Among clonotypes expanded in thyroid above 0.001, most were also found in blood. A median around 6 months before onset, the model predicted ophthalmopathy.

The germline V gene encodes CDR1 SGDLS and CDR2 YYNGEE. CDR3 length: 14 amino acids. The V end was cut by 4 bases, the J end by 4 bases, with 12 bases between. This clonotype was recorded many times. Its cognate antigen is unknown. Diagnoses were established using clinical symptoms, serum thyroxine and TRAb, thyroid ultrasound and orbital computed tomography. Using RNA transcripts as the source, TCR beta CDR3 regions were amplified. Carried out on the TCR CDR3, a first-round RT-PCR used the HTBI primer set. TCRdb re-analysed the multiplex PCR reads in MiXCR, keeping a single row per CDR3 protein. The sample holds more than 500,000 distinct CDR3 sequences, around 45% seen once.

The sequence was obtained from an adult woman with Graves' disease, either hyperthyroidism or ophthalmopathy (not recorded which). The chain recombines TRBV9 with TRBJ1-5; tentatively, D is TRBD1 (5 bases). The sequenced sample was peripheral blood or thyroid tissue (not recorded which). The DNA of the CDR3 is TGTGCCAGCAGCCCGGCGGGGGGGAATCAGCCCCAGCATTTT. Encoded protein: CASSPAGGNQPQHF.